This TCR beta chain emerged from a study of blood T cell repertoires in COVID-19. Across the study: The United States, Italy and Spain supplied acute and convalescent COVID-19 samples. The cDNA or gDNA used as material had been derived from T cells, B-cell-depleted T cells, or PBMCs.

CDR1 and CDR2 (germline): MNHEY, SVGEGT. V shed 2 bases and J shed 4 bases, with 15 bases lying between them. The CDR3 extends over 15 amino acids. Original processing methods: Reference gene primer amplification gave estimated nucleated cell counts. Clones were sequenced by immunoSEQ multiplex PCR, and TCRdb holds only the in-frame ones, with some missing. V, J and clone size are taken as reported in that table, and D and trimming were inferred from the DNA itself. The repertoire holds 40,000 or so clones, with about 87% as singletons. The sample was peripheral blood. This chain connects TRBV6-2 or TRBV6-3 to TRBJ2-7; D is perhaps TRBD1 (7 bases). This sequence was found in a human donor in a cohort sampled during active COVID-19. The CDR3 sequence: CASSYQGGPAYEQYF. CDR3 sequence (DNA): TGTGCCAGCAGTTACCAGGGGGGACCAGCTTACGAGCAGTACTTC.